The clone carrying this T cell receptor beta chain was observed a few times. This record comes from a study of blood T cell repertoires in COVID-19. Study in general: Some COVID-19 samples were acute and others convalescent; all came from the United States, Italy and Spain. T cells, B-cell-depleted T cells, or PBMCs supplied cDNA or gDNA.

The ends lost 0 bases at V and 3 bases at J; junction bases unmatched: 10. The CDR3 runs to 18 residues. CDR1 SGHRS and CDR2 YFSETQ come from the germline V gene. In the study's own analysis: From reference gene primer amplification, estimates of nucleated cell counts were derived. Clones were sequenced by immunoSEQ multiplex PCR, and TCRdb holds only the in-frame ones, with some missing. The V and J calls and clone size are taken from that table; D and trimming were inferred from the DNA. The repertoire holds roughly 180,000 clones, with 75% to 90% as singletons. The chain employs TRBV5-1 and TRBJ1-2; 11 nucleotides agree with TRBD1. The source material was peripheral blood. The sequence was obtained from a man in his 70s with active or convalescent COVID-19. This CDR3 reads CASSLATGQGGPHYGYTF. The CDR3, as DNA: TGCGCCAGCAGCTTGGCCACGGGACAGGGGGGGCCCCACTATGGCTACACCTTC.